The rows below give T cell receptor beta chains drawn from one sample of a study of patients and donors after allogeneic stem cell transplantation. TCRdb used MiXCR to reprocess the RT-PCR reads, holding one entry per CDR3 protein. The top ten clones hold roughly 7.2% of a sample with 400,000 to 500,000 distinct CDR3 sequences, 16% of them seen once. Material for sequencing was blood, either unsorted or a sorted T cell fraction (not recorded which). The source is a human donor who was either an allogeneic HSCT recipient or a stem cell or donor lymphocyte infusion donor (not recorded which). It is not recorded whose cells these are; they may come from a transplant donor. Each CDR3 is given with its conserved first and last residue. The D gene is left open where the match is weak. Size values are once, few and many counts, or a class for expanded clones, and some rows have none.

j_gene,d_gene,v_gene,abundance,CDR3aa,CDR3nt
TRBJ2-4,NA,TRBV20-1,few,CSARDGGTDIQYF,TGCAGTGCTAGAGATGGGGGTACGGACATTCAGTACTTC
TRBJ1-2,TRBD1,TRBV5-1,few,CASSLEGQSNYGYTF,TGCGCCAGCAGCTTGGAGGGACAGTCTAACTATGGCTACACCTTC
TRBJ2-7,TRBD2,TRBV3-1,few,CASSHAIAGSYEQYF,TGTGCCAGCAGCCATGCAATAGCGGGATCCTACGAGCAGTACTTC
TRBJ1-6,NA,TRBV12-3/TRBV12-4,NA,CASSLNNGSPLHF,TGTGCCAGCAGTTTAAATAATGGATCACCCCTCCACTTT
TRBJ1-3,NA,TRBV29-1,many,CSVHSGNTIYF,TGCAGCGTTCACTCTGGAAACACCATATATTTT
TRBJ2-2,NA,TRBV7-3,NA,CASSSPNRDTNTGELFF,TGTGCCAGCAGCAGTCCCAACCGGGACACGAACACCGGGGAGCTGTTTTTT
TRBJ2-2,TRBD1,TRBV4-1,few,CASSQEDRGNTGELFF,TGCGCCAGCAGCCAAGAGGACAGGGGAAACACCGGGGAGCTGTTTTTT
TRBJ1-2,TRBD1,TRBV7-9,few,CASSLGTGGLGGYTF,TGTGCCAGCAGTTTAGGGACAGGGGGCCTTGGTGGCTACACCTTC
TRBJ2-1,TRBD1,TRBV6-1,few,CASTAVGTGAYNEQFF,TGTGCCAGCACCGCCGTTGGGACAGGCGCCTACAATGAGCAGTTCTTC
TRBJ2-3,NA,TRBV5-4,NA,CASSFSGTGADTQYF,TGTGCCAGCAGCTTTTCCGGGACGGGGGCAGATACGCAGTATTTT
TRBJ1-2,NA,TRBV4-3,many,CASSQVGREDYGYTF,TGCGCCAGCAGCCAAGTGGGCAGGGAAGACTATGGCTACACCTTC
TRBJ2-7,TRBD1,TRBV20-1,NA,CSARDFRTGGSYEQYF,TGCAGTGCTAGAGATTTCAGGACAGGGGGTTCCTACGAGCAGTACTTC
TRBJ2-2,TRBD2,TRBV6-1,NA,CASRASGRVNTGELFF,TGTGCCAGCAGGGCTAGCGGGAGAGTGAACACCGGGGAGCTGTTTTTT
TRBJ1-3,NA,TRBV4-3,many,CASSQDSWARGNTIYF,TGCGCCAGCAGCCAAGATAGTTGGGCGCGGGGAAACACCATATATTTT
TRBJ1-2,TRBD1,TRBV20-1,NA,CIALGTGYGYTF,TGCATTGCCTTGGGGACAGGGTACGGCTACACCTTC
TRBJ1-3,TRBD1,TRBV12-3/TRBV12-4,NA,CASRGTGGNTIYF,TGTGCCAGCAGGGGGACAGGGGGAAACACCATATATTTT
TRBJ1-1,TRBD1,TRBV29-1,many,CSVATGVTEAFF,TGCAGCGTTGCAACAGGGGTCACTGAAGCTTTCTTT
TRBJ2-7,NA,TRBV25-1,few,CASSEWGATSSYEQYF,TGTGCCAGCAGTGAATGGGGGGCGACGAGCTCCTACGAGCAGTACTTC
TRBJ2-5,NA,TRBV15,NA,CATSANWGETQYF,TGTGCCACCAGCGCCAATTGGGGAGAGACCCAGTACTTC
TRBJ2-5,TRBD2,TRBV30,few,CAWTGLAGGETQYF,TGTGCCTGGACCGGACTAGCGGGAGGAGAGACCCAGTACTTC
TRBJ2-5,NA,TRBV20-1,NA,CSARDPVTPQETQYF,TGCAGTGCTAGAGATCCCGTTACACCCCAAGAGACCCAGTACTTC
TRBJ2-4,TRBD2,TRBV7-2,NA,CTSSLVGSGDAKNIQYF,TGTACCAGCAGCTTAGTGGGGAGCGGGGATGCCAAAAACATTCAGTACTTC
TRBJ1-2,TRBD1,TRBV4-1,few,CASSQAWRDSGSYGYTF,TGCGCCAGCAGCCAAGCTTGGCGGGACAGCGGCTCCTATGGCTACACCTTC
TRBJ1-1,NA,TRBV7-9,NA,CASSHRGVNTEAFF,TGTGCCAGCAGCCACAGAGGGGTGAACACTGAAGCTTTCTTT
TRBJ2-3,NA,TRBV20-1,few,CSAEQGRADTQYF,TGCAGTGCTGAACAGGGAAGAGCAGATACGCAGTATTTT
TRBJ1-1,NA,TRBV10-3,NA,CAISAGTLNTEAFF,TGTGCCATCAGTGCCGGGACATTGAACACTGAAGCTTTCTTT
TRBJ1-5,NA,TRBV5-5,NA,CASSLKGRGDWNQPQHF,TGTGCCAGCAGCTTGAAAGGGAGAGGGGATTGGAATCAGCCCCAGCATTTT
TRBJ2-2,NA,TRBV4-3,many,CASSPRAVPGELFF,TGCGCCAGCAGCCCGAGGGCAGTACCCGGGGAGCTGTTTTTT
TRBJ1-2,TRBD1,TRBV20-1,few,CSARDLTGAHNYGYTF,TGCAGTGCTAGAGACCTGACAGGGGCCCATAACTATGGCTACACCTTC
TRBJ1-1,NA,TRBV18,many,CASSPFTRGTEAFF,TGTGCCAGCTCACCATTCACGCGGGGCACTGAAGCTTTCTTT
TRBJ1-4,NA,TRBV7-9,few,CASSFGRATNEKLFF,TGTGCCAGCAGCTTCGGACGAGCAACTAATGAAAAACTGTTTTTT
TRBJ2-2,TRBD2,TRBV11-1,NA,CASSSGLAGTPNTGELFF,TGTGCCAGCAGCTCAGGACTAGCGGGGACCCCGAACACCGGGGAGCTGTTTTTT
TRBJ2-4,TRBD1,TRBV7-9,NA,CASSLDRGENIQYF,TGTGCCAGCAGCTTAGACAGGGGGGAAAACATTCAGTACTTC
TRBJ2-7,NA,TRBV7-8,NA,CASSLDRAKNEQYF,TGTGCCAGCAGCTTAGATAGGGCGAAAAACGAGCAGTACTTC
TRBJ2-1,NA,TRBV20-1,NA,CSVLWGGRYNEQFF,TGCAGTGTGCTCTGGGGGGGCCGCTACAATGAGCAGTTCTTC
TRBJ1-2,TRBD1,TRBV5-1,NA,CASSLLVTGDYGYTF,TGCGCCAGCAGCTTGCTTGTTACAGGGGACTATGGCTACACCTTC
TRBJ1-2,TRBD1,TRBV20-1,NA,CSALMGQGNYGYTF,TGCAGTGCTTTAATGGGACAGGGGAACTATGGCTACACCTTC